This T cell receptor (beta chain) is drawn from a study of tumor-infiltrating lymphocytes in oesophageal squamous cell carcinoma. TCRdb reprocessed the PCR reads with MiXCR, giving one entry per CDR3 protein. There are approximately 20,000 distinct CDR3 sequences in the sample; 36% occur only once, and roughly an eighth lies in the top ten. The CDR3 is 12 residues long. This clonotype was recorded only once. Material: esophageal tumor tissue. The chain joins TRBV12-2 to TRBJ2-3; the table's D call of TRBD1 was not tested on the DNA. The J call may be in error: the DNA end matches TRBJ2-1 better. TRBV12-2 is deemed a pseudogene. This TCR derives from a male donor with esophageal squamous cell carcinoma. The CDR3 spells CASRLALGEQFF. CDR3 DNA: TGTGCAAGTCGCTTAGCGCTGGGGGAGCAGTTCTTC.